The 28 T cell receptor beta chains listed next were all sequenced from one sample in a study of tumor-infiltrating lymphocytes in primary liver carcinoma. Taking about 18-32 mg of unsorted bulk tissue, the authors co-extracted RNA and DNA. Using a constant-region primer together with ProtoScript II reverse transcriptase, TCR beta cDNA was made from about 500 ng of total RNA. Libraries of TCR beta came from three nested multiplex PCR rounds with slightly modified ARM-PCR. The first two PCR rounds used TRBV1-TRBV30 primers with a Cbeta primer, approximately 9 cycles each. One entry per CDR3 protein, called by TCRdb with MiXCR from the multiplex PCR reads. The data show around 80,000 distinct CDR3 sequences, with more than 65% seen just once and 15% to 20% held by the top ten. Material for sequencing was liver tumor tissue from sampling region 1. As for subset: tumor region T1, superior pole. The origin of the receptors is a middle-aged man with primary liver carcinoma and hepatitis B virus infection.

Ten or more counts support this clonotype. The chain is built from TRBV12-3 or TRBV12-4 and TRBJ2-7, with unresolved D. The V and J ends lost 4 bases and 2 bases respectively, with 6 bases between them. This CDR3 has 12 residues. The CDR3 DNA reads TGTGCCAGCAGTTACGAGGCCTACGAGCAGTACTTC. It yields the protein CASSYEAYEQYF.

This clonotype has a single count. One end of the junction varies from germline; a read error may be responsible. The chain links TRBV29-1 to TRBJ2-3; TRBD2 agrees at 8 bases. This CDR3 has 14 amino acids. Per germline, CDR1 SQVTM and CDR2 ANQGSEA. The CDR3 bases are TGCAGCGTTGAGGTGGATAGCGGGGCAGATACGAAGTATTTT. Amino acids: CSVEVDSGADTKYF.

The chain joins TRBV9 to TRBJ2-7; D might be TRBD1 (5 bases). CDR1 and CDR2 from the germline V gene are SGDLS and YYNGEE. This CDR3 contains 11 residues. Trimming cost V 4 bases and J 3 bases, with 5 bases left between them. The CDR3 is CASSRGYEQYF. DNA for the CDR3: TGTGCCAGCAGCAGGGGCTACGAGCAGTACTTC.

A word on this clonotype: In this CDR3 the conserved last residue, phenylalanine or tryptophan, is missing, so a read error is likely. This chain links TRBV10-1 with TRBJ1-5, with a weak D call TRBD1 (6 bases). Per the germline V gene, CDR1 is WNHNN and CDR2 is SYGVQD (reference sequence). V lost 8 bases, J lost 2 bases, and 13 bases lay in between. CDR3 length: 14 amino acids. CDR3 nucleotide sequence: TGCGCCAGCCGTAGGGCAGGGGGCAATCAGCCCCAGCATCTT. Its translation: CASRRAGGNQPQHL.

Only a few counts were recorded for this clonotype. The chain recombines TRBV30 with TRBJ1-5; D is perhaps TRBD1 (5 bases). The V gene lost 0 bases and the J gene lost 7 bases, with 19 bases spanning the gap. The CDR3 length is 16 residues. Per germline, CDR1 GTSNPN and CDR2 SVGIG (reference sequence). Here the CDR3 DNA reads TGTGCCTGGAGTGTTCGGGGGAGGAATGTTGGACAGCCCCAGCATTTT. The encoded protein is CAWSVRGRNVGQPQHF.

This clonotype came up many times. The V gene is TRBV6-1, the J gene TRBJ2-1; D is perhaps TRBD1 (5 bases). From germline, CDR1 is MNHNS and CDR2 SASEGT. V shed 5 bases and J shed 7 bases, with 21 bases lying between them. The CDR3 length is 16 residues. CDR3 nucleotides: TGTGCCAGCAGTCCAGTTGGGTCAGGGTCTCGAAATGAGCAGTTCTTC. Translating gives CASSPVGSGSRNEQFF.

There are many counts of this clonotype. J is TRBJ1-2 and V is TRBV28, with D hard to call. The CDR3 is 14 residues long. The germline V gene encodes CDR1 MDHEN and CDR2 SYDVKM. V shed 4 bases and J shed 4 bases, with 13 bases lying between them. The chain's CDR3 is CASSSPTHFYGYTF. CDR3 in DNA: TGTGCCAGCAGTTCGCCAACCCACTTCTATGGCTACACCTTC.

Regarding this clonotype: A read error is possible here, since a much larger clone lies one base away. V gene TRBV7-9 combines with J gene TRBJ2-6; D may correspond to TRBD1 or TRBD2 (6 bases each). The CDR3 covers 15 residues. The germline gives CDR1 SEHNR, CDR2 FQNEAQ (reference sequence). The CDR3 protein is CASSLRGVGADVLTF. CDR3 in DNA: TGTGCCAGCAGCTTAAGGGGGGTCGGGGCCGACGTCCTGACTTTC.

A single count supports this clonotype. The missing conserved phenylalanine or tryptophan at the end of this CDR3 makes a read error likely. This sequence joins TRBV29-1 and TRBJ2-1; 12 bases line up with TRBD2. This CDR3 is 14 amino acids long. Germline V lookup: CDR1 SQVTM, CDR2 ANQGSEA. CDR3 DNA sequence: TGCAACGGCGGACTAGCGGGATTGTCAAATGAGCAGTTCTTA. Translation gives CNGGLAGLSNEQFL.

This clonotype was found many times. The chain is built from TRBV7-9 and TRBJ2-7; 7 bases align to TRBD1. The CDR3 has 13 residues. Losses at the gene ends were 3 bases for V and 6 bases for J; bases not matched to a gene: 5. Germline loops: CDR1 SEHNR, CDR2 FQNEAQ (reference sequence). The CDR3 loop reads CASSLTGPTEQYF. The CDR3 region has the DNA TGTGCCAGCAGCTTGACAGGGCCGACCGAGCAGTACTTC.

With respect to this clonotype: The junction departs from germline at one end; a sequencing error may be responsible. V and J are TRBV6-2 or TRBV6-3 and TRBJ1-5; 10 bases fit TRBD1. Per germline, CDR1 MNHEY and CDR2 SVGEGT. The CDR3 extends over 16 amino acids. The CDR3 protein is CTSSRGDRGGNQPQHF. CDR3 bases: TGTACCAGCAGTAGGGGGGACAGGGGTGGCAATCAGCCCCAGCATTTT.

The V and J genes are TRBV11-2 and TRBJ2-1, with 8 positions matching TRBD2. Germline CDR1 reads SGHAT; CDR2 reads FQNNGV. The CDR3 spans 16 residues. The junction had 21 bases not matched to a gene; V was cut back by 7 bases and J by 13 bases. CDR3 nucleotides: TGTGCCAGCAACTTGGATGTCGGACTAGCCATGGGTGAACAGTTCTTC. Translated, it gives CASNLDVGLAMGEQFF.

Details on this clonotype: The CDR3 carries no conserved terminal phenylalanine or tryptophan, so it likely arises from a read error. This chain links TRBV11-2 with TRBJ2-1, with TRBD2 identical over 8 bases. The CDR3 is 15 residues long. Germline-derived CDR1 and CDR2 are SGHAT and FQNNGV. The CDR3 DNA follows: TGTGCGAGCAGCCTAACTAGCGGCGGGGGAAATGAGCAGTTCTTG. Residues: CASSLTSGGGNEQFL.

On this clonotype: Since no conserved phenylalanine or tryptophan closes the CDR3, a read error is the likely cause. The rearrangement uses TRBV6-1 and TRBJ2-1, with D perhaps TRBD2 (6 bases). The CDR3 has 15 amino acids. Per the germline V gene, CDR1 is MNHNS and CDR2 is SASEGT. V was clipped by 4 bases and J by 6 bases, with 16 bases between them. CDR3 protein: CASSGTEGTLNEQFL. The CDR3 DNA is TGTGCCAGCAGTGGAACGGAGGGGACTCTCAATGAGCAGTTCCTC.

As for this clonotype: This is likely a read error, given that the CDR3 carries no conserved phenylalanine or tryptophan at its end. The chain has TRBV6-5 and TRBJ2-1; maybe TRBD1 (6 bases). Germline V gene data show CDR1 as MNHEY and CDR2 as SVGAGI. CDR3 length: 17 residues. The DNA of the CDR3 is TGTGTCAGCAGTCCCCTTACCCCAGTACAGGGCTACAATGAGCAGTTCTTA. It codes for CVSSPLTPVQGYNEQFL.

With regard to this clonotype: Compared with germline, one end of the junction differs, possibly owing to a read error. The rearrangement joins TRBV11-3 to TRBJ2-1; the D is unclear. CDR3 length: 14 amino acids. The germline V gene encodes CDR1 SGHNT and CDR2 YENEEA. The CDR3 here is CARSSPGPINKQFF. Written as DNA, the CDR3 is TGTGCCAGGAGCTCCCCTGGGCCAATAAATAAGCAGTTCTTC.

This clonotype appeared a few times. The genes are TRBV5-1 and TRBJ2-1; TRBD2 matches 9 bases. This CDR3 region has 15 residues. With V trimmed by 4 bases and J by 7 bases, 9 bases remained unmatched. CDR1 and CDR2 from the germline V gene are SGHRS and YFSETQ. The CDR3 protein is CASSPRLADFNEQFF. For the CDR3, the DNA is TGCGCCAGCAGCCCCCGACTAGCGGACTTTAATGAGCAGTTCTTC. The full variable domain, completed using reference TRBV5-1 and TRBJ2-1, is KAGVTQTPRYLIKTRGQQVTLSCSPISGHRSVSWYQQTPGQGLQFLFEYFSETQRNKGNFPGRFSGRQFSNSRSEMNVSTLELGDSALYLCASSPRLADFNEQFFGPGTRLTVL.

This chain joins TRBV10-3 and TRBJ2-7; D remains unclear. Germline V gene data show CDR1 as ENHRY and CDR2 as SYGVKD. Trimming cost V 3 bases and J 9 bases, with 9 bases left between them. The CDR3 covers 11 residues. CDR3 region: CAISEWSGQYF. Written as DNA, the CDR3 is TGTGCCATCAGTGAATGGTCTGGGCAGTACTTC.

A word on this clonotype: A clone one base away is much larger, so this may be a read error. The chain combines TRBV30 with TRBJ1-1, with TRBD1 matching 8 bases. Germline V gives CDR1 GTSNPN, CDR2 SVGIG (reference sequence). This CDR3 is built from 13 residues. This CDR3 is CACPRTGNTEASF. CDR3 bases: TGTGCCTGTCCTCGGACAGGGAACACTGAAGCTTCCTTT. Full variable domain (rest looked up from reference TRBV30 and TRBJ1-1): SQTIHQWPATLVQPVGSPLSLECTVEGTSNPNLYWYRQAAGRGLQLLFYSVGIGQISSEVPQNLSASRPQDRQFILSSKKLLLSDSGFYLCACPRTGNTEASFGQGTRLTVV.

Comment on this clonotype: A read error may produce the germline difference seen at one junction end. This chain connects TRBV6-1 to TRBJ2-1; tentative D call: TRBD2 (5 bases). Germline lookup yields CDR1 MNHNS and CDR2 SASEGT. This CDR3 spans 13 amino acids. Here the CDR3 reads CASSEVGVDERFF. The CDR3 DNA reads as TGTGCCAGTAGTGAAGTGGGAGTCGATGAGCGGTTCTTC.

This clonotype appeared a single time. The junction and the germline gene differ at one end; a read error may be behind it. The rearrangement links TRBV7-8 to TRBJ2-7, with a weak D call TRBD2 (5 bases). This CDR3 contains 14 residues. CDR1 and CDR2 (germline): SGHVS, FQNEAQ. The CDR3 coding sequence is TGTGCCAGCAGCGATGAACTAGACTCCGACGAGCAGTACTTC. Its translation: CASSDELDSDEQYF.

The chain links TRBV11-2 to TRBJ2-7; D may be TRBD1 (5 bases). Looked up from germline, CDR1 is SGHAT and CDR2 is FQNNGV. V was trimmed by 4 bases and J by 3 bases, leaving 16 bases between them. The CDR3 extends over 15 amino acids. CDR3 region: CASSSAPGQGYEQYF. Here the CDR3 DNA reads TGTGCCAGCAGCTCGGCACCGGGTCAGGGCTACGAGCAGTACTTC.

Concerning this clonotype itself: The CDR3 ends on some other residue instead of the conserved phenylalanine or tryptophan, so this is likely a read error. The chain combines TRBV5-4 with TRBJ2-1, with D possibly TRBD2 on 5 matching bases. The V and J ends lost 0 bases and 5 bases respectively, with 15 bases between them. This CDR3 is 16 amino acids long. The germline CDR1 and CDR2 sequences are SGHNT and YYREEE (reference sequence). The CDR3 sequence: CASSLVGLARDNEQFS. The CDR3 nucleotides read TGTGCCAGCAGCTTGGTAGGGTTAGCGAGAGACAATGAGCAGTTCTCC.

The CDR3 is CASSYRSDDQPQHF. The CDR3 nucleotides are TGTGCCAGCAGTTACAGGTCTGACGATCAGCCCCAGCATTTT. The chain recombines TRBV6-5 with TRBJ1-5; D is ambiguous. The CDR3 runs to 14 residues. The germline V gene encodes CDR1 MNHEY and CDR2 SVGAGI. Trimming removed 2 bases at V and 5 bases at J, with 10 bases between.

The chain recombines TRBV6-2 or TRBV6-3 with TRBJ2-3; D is ambiguous. The V end lost 9 bases, the J end lost 2 bases, and 9 bases lay between the germline ends. The CDR3 sequence is 12 residues long. In germline, CDR1 is MNHEY, CDR2 SVGEGT. For the CDR3, the DNA is TGTGCCAGTAGTGTCTACACAGATACGCAGTATTTT. Translation: CASSVYTDTQYF.

Comments on this clonotype: One end of the junction is discordant with germline, which a read error may explain. The chain is built from TRBV30 and TRBJ2-7, with D uncertain. The length of the CDR3 is 11 residues. Germline CDR1 reads GTSNPN; CDR2 reads SVGIG (reference sequence). CDR3 sequence reads: CAWRSTYEQYF. The CDR3 DNA follows: TGTGCCTGGCGATCCACCTACGAACAGTACTTC.

This clonotype was observed many times. This may be a read error, as it is one base from a much larger clone. The genes are TRBV11-2 and TRBJ2-1, with 9 bases fitting TRBD2. CDR1 is SGHAT and CDR2 is FQNNGV in the germline V gene. The CDR3 is made up of 14 amino acids. The CDR3 sequence is CAGRNSGSHNEQFF. CDR3 bases: TGTGCCGGCAGGAATAGCGGGAGCCACAATGAGCAGTTCTTC.

In regard to this clonotype: One end of the junction does not line up with germline, which may come from a read error. The chain has TRBV11-2 and TRBJ1-4, with D tentatively TRBD1 (6 bases). Looked up from germline, CDR1 is SGHAT and CDR2 is FQNNGV. CDR3 length: 15 residues. The DNA of the CDR3 is TGTCCCAGCAGCATTGACAGGTGTGGTAATGAAAAACTGTTTTTT. Its translation: CPSSIDRCGNEKLFF.